What follows are 30 T cell receptor beta chains derived from one specimen sequenced in a study of T cell changes during pregnancy in multiple sclerosis. Repertoires were generated with immunoSEQ multiplex PCR, while TCRdb's copy carries only in-frame clones and drops some. The sample shows approximately 49,000 clones, 92% of them seen only once. Sequenced material: CD4+ T cells from peripheral blood mononuclear cells, taken in the second trimester of pregnancy. These receptors came from a female donor in good health, enrolled as a control in a pregnancy study.

The CDR3 loop is CASSLGDRPNQPQHF. Here the CDR3 DNA reads TGTGCCAGCAGCTTGGGCGACAGGCCAAATCAGCCCCAGCATTTT. The genes are TRBV5-6 and TRBJ1-5; weak D call: TRBD1 (6 bases). Germline assignment: CDR1 SGHDT and CDR2 YYEEEE. There are 15 residues in the CDR3. Between the trimmed V and J ends, which lost 0 bases and 4 bases, there was a span of 11 bases.

The J gene is TRBJ1-1, the V gene TRBV29-1; D remains ambiguous. From germline, CDR1 is SQVTM and CDR2 ANQGSEA. V shed 3 bases and J shed 1 base, with 9 bases lying between them. The CDR3 has 13 amino acids. Here the CDR3 DNA reads TGCAGCGTTGAGAAACAGTCGAACACTGAAGCTTTCTTT. It encodes CSVEKQSNTEAFF.

This chain links TRBV6-4 with TRBJ1-1, with D possibly matching TRBD1 (6 bases). This CDR3 is built from 15 residues. Germline loops: CDR1 MRHNA, CDR2 SNTAGT. Trimming cost V 6 bases and J 7 bases, with 21 bases left between them. The CDR3 coding sequence is TGTGCCAGCAGCCCCGGCGGGGGGGCTGTGGGTGAAGCTTTCTTT. Translating gives CASSPGGGAVGEAFF.

The chain employs TRBV28 and TRBJ2-2; D gene uncertain. The CDR3 runs 11 residues. Trimming took off 2 bases at V and 8 bases at J, with 3 bases between the two ends. CDR1 and CDR2 from the germline V gene are MDHEN and SYDVKM. The CDR3 is CASSLIGELFF. The CDR3 DNA sequence: TGTGCCAGCAGTTTAATAGGGGAGCTGTTTTTT.

The chain is built from TRBV5-1 and TRBJ2-2; D might be TRBD2 (7 bases). Trimming shortened V by 0 bases and J by 0 bases, and 12 bases separated the two germline ends. Germline V CDR1 and CDR2: SGHRS, YFSETQ. The CDR3 is made up of 17 amino acids. The CDR3 nucleotides are TGCGCCAGCAGCTTGGCGGGGGGCCAGGCGAACACCGGGGAGCTGTTTTTT. Protein product: CASSLAGGQANTGELFF.

The CDR3 sequence is CASSYSSGSSYNEQFF. For the CDR3, the DNA is TGTGCCAGCAGTTACTCTAGCGGGAGTTCCTACAATGAGCAGTTCTTC. The chain uses TRBV6-5 and TRBJ2-1; TRBD2 matches 9 bases. Germline assignment: CDR1 MNHEY and CDR2 SVGAGI. This CDR3 is built from 16 residues. With V trimmed by 0 bases and J by 1 base, 1 base remained unmatched.

The V call is TRBV27, the J call TRBJ1-2; TRBD1 matches at 8 bases. This CDR3 spans 19 amino acids. CDR1 MNHEY and CDR2 SMNVEV come from the germline V gene (reference sequence). Losses at the gene ends were 5 bases for V and 0 bases for J; bases not matched to a gene: 17. The chain's CDR3 is CASSTPSRDRSLTNYGYTF. The CDR3 coding sequence is TGTGCCAGCAGTACCCCATCCCGGGACAGGTCTCTCACTAACTATGGCTACACCTTC.

This chain uses TRBV4-2 with TRBJ2-2, with TRBD1 matching 7 bases. Germline CDR1 is LGHNA and CDR2 is YNFKEQ. V shed 6 bases, J shed 3 bases, and the junction held 10 bases outside the gene matches. This CDR3 is built from 16 residues. The CDR3 DNA reads as TGTGCCAGCAGTCCCTTGGACAGGACCTACACCGGGGAGCTGTTTTTT. As protein: CASSPLDRTYTGELFF.

The chain recombines TRBV5-1 with TRBJ1-1; the D gene is possibly TRBD1 (5 bases). This CDR3 spans 13 amino acids. V was cut by 4 bases and J by 8 bases, with 15 bases left in between. Germline V gene sequence: CDR1 SGHRS, CDR2 YFSETQ. DNA for the CDR3: TGCGCCAGCAGCCCGGGGTCGGAGGGGGAAGCTTTCTTT. This codes for CASSPGSEGEAFF.

The chain joins TRBV6-1 to TRBJ1-1, with D perhaps matching TRBD1 (5 bases). Germline-derived CDR1 and CDR2 are MNHNS and SASEGT. The V gene lost 6 bases and the J gene lost 1 base, with 9 bases spanning the gap. The CDR3 is made up of 13 amino acids. CDR3 protein: CASRVTGNTEAFF. DNA of the CDR3: TGTGCCAGCAGGGTCACAGGGAACACTGAAGCTTTCTTT.

This clone was found once. The gene calls are TRBV15 and TRBJ2-3; 12 nucleotides match TRBD2. The CDR3 spans 19 residues. CDR1 and CDR2 from the germline V gene are LNHNV and YYDKDF (reference sequence). V dropped 2 bases and J dropped 0; count of bases not matched to a gene: 9. The CDR3 coding sequence is TGTGCCACCAGCAGACTGAGGACTAGCGGGGCCGCTAGCACAGATACGCAGTATTTT. It specifies CATSRLRTSGAASTDTQYF.

This rearrangement joins TRBV7-8 to TRBJ2-1; D might be TRBD2 (5 bases). This CDR3 has 13 residues. V gave up 1 base and J gave up 7 bases, with 8 bases separating them. The V gene's germline CDR1 is SGHVS and CDR2 FQNEAQ. The CDR3 is CASSLGLANEQFF. CDR3 DNA sequence: TGTGCCAGCAGCTTAGGGCTAGCTAATGAGCAGTTCTTC.

The CDR3 DNA is TGTGCCACCAGCAGAGATTACCCGGGGAGGGGGGTTGAAGCTTTCTTT. It specifies CATSRDYPGRGVEAFF. This chain links TRBV15 with TRBJ1-1, with D perhaps matching TRBD1 (6 bases). The germline V gene encodes CDR1 LNHNV and CDR2 YYDKDF (reference sequence). Trimming removed 0 bases at V and 7 bases at J, with 18 bases between. This CDR3 contains 16 residues.

J is TRBJ2-5 and V is TRBV29-1; the D is unclear. CDR3 length equals 13 residues. Germline assignment: CDR1 SQVTM and CDR2 ANQGSEA. V lost 3 bases to trimming and J lost 0 bases, with 8 bases between them. CDR3 DNA: TGCAGCGTTGATACAGTGTACCAAGAGACCCAGTACTTC. As protein: CSVDTVYQETQYF.

In nucleotides, the CDR3 is TGTGCCAGCAGTGAGGTCAGTGTCTCCTACGAGCAGTACTTC. This translates into CASSEVSVSYEQYF. The chain uses TRBV2 and TRBJ2-7; D gene unclear. V lost 3 bases and J 0 bases, leaving 9 bases between the germline ends. The CDR3 length is 14 residues. Germline-derived CDR1 and CDR2 are SNHLY and FYNNEI.

This chain connects TRBV28 to TRBJ1-1, with a tentative D call TRBD1 (6 bases). The CDR3 has 14 amino acids. V lost 8 bases to trimming and J lost 3 bases, with 16 bases between them. Germline V lookup: CDR1 MDHEN, CDR2 SYDVKM. CDR3 amino acids: CASYPPGDDTEAFF. CDR3 DNA sequence: TGTGCCAGCTACCCCCCAGGGGATGACACTGAAGCTTTCTTT. Full variable domain (outside the CDR3, taken from reference TRBV28 and TRBJ1-1): DVKVTQSSRYLVKRTGEKVFLECVQDMDHENMFWYRQDPGLGLRLIYFSYDVKMKEKGDIPEGYSVSREKKERFSLILESASTNQTSMYLCASYPPGDDTEAFFGQGTRLTVV.

The chain carries TRBV6-6 and TRBJ2-1; TRBD2 matches at 14 bases. Germline-derived CDR1 and CDR2 are MNHNY and SVGAGI (reference sequence). The CDR3 extends over 16 amino acids. V was pared by 5 bases and J by 10 bases, with 10 bases of the junction left unmatched. CDR3: CASSPPGLAGVGEQFF. In DNA form, the CDR3 reads TGTGCCAGCAGTCCCCCGGGACTAGCGGGAGTTGGGGAGCAGTTCTTC.

The V gene is TRBV11-2, the J gene TRBJ2-7; D perhaps matches TRBD2 (5 bases). Trimming took off 1 base at V and 0 bases at J, with 10 bases between the two ends. The CDR3 runs to 15 residues. Germline lookup yields CDR1 SGHAT and CDR2 FQNNGV. The CDR3 sequence is CASSLAGVRSYEQYF. CDR3 DNA sequence: TGTGCCAGCAGCTTAGCCGGGGTCCGCTCCTACGAGCAGTACTTC.

The gene calls are TRBV2 and TRBJ2-3; D is uncertain. The CDR3 has 15 amino acids. Trimming took 7 bases from V and 0 from J, leaving 14 bases between them. CDR1 is SNHLY, CDR2 FYNNEI, per germline. The CDR3 spells CASNDRVLSTDTQYF. In DNA, the CDR3 is TGTGCCAGCAATGATCGCGTCTTAAGCACAGATACGCAGTATTTT.

The chain links TRBV5-6 to TRBJ1-6; the match to TRBD1 covers 8 bases. In germline, CDR1 is SGHDT, CDR2 YYEEEE. J was trimmed by 10 bases and V by 3 bases; bases with no gene match: 6. The CDR3 totals 14 residues. In DNA, the CDR3 is TGTGCCAGCAGCTGGGGACAGGCTGGATCACCCCTCCACTTT. Residues: CASSWGQAGSPLHF. The full variable domain, rest sourced from reference TRBV5-6 and TRBJ1-6, is DAGVTQSPTHLIKTRGQQVTLRCSPKSGHDTVSWYQQALGQGPQFIFQYYEEEERQRGNFPDRFSGHQFPNYSSELNVNALLLGDSALYLCASSWGQAGSPLHFGNGTRLTVT.

This chain uses TRBV28 with TRBJ2-2, with 8 bases matching TRBD1. Germline V lookup: CDR1 MDHEN, CDR2 SYDVKM. V was pared by 7 bases and J by 7 bases, with 11 bases of the junction left unmatched. This CDR3 is 15 amino acids long. The CDR3 DNA sequence: TGTGCCAGCACCGACTCCGGACAGGGTAACGGGGAGCTGTTTTTT. Translated, it gives CASTDSGQGNGELFF. Full variable domain (missing parts from reference TRBV28 and TRBJ2-2): DVKVTQSSRYLVKRTGEKVFLECVQDMDHENMFWYRQDPGLGLRLIYFSYDVKMKEKGDIPEGYSVSREKKERFSLILESASTNQTSMYLCASTDSGQGNGELFFGEGSRLTVL.

V and J are TRBV11-2 and TRBJ2-1; D is possibly TRBD1 (6 bases). The V end lost 4 bases, the J end lost 0 bases, and 13 bases lay between the germline ends. Looked up from germline, CDR1 is SGHAT and CDR2 is FQNNGV. The CDR3 extends over 16 amino acids. CDR3 nucleotide sequence: TGTGCCAGCAGCTCCCTCAGGGGTAGCTCCTACAATGAGCAGTTCTTC. This gives the protein CASSSLRGSSYNEQFF.

This chain links TRBV2 with TRBJ1-5; D unclear. Between the trimmed V and J ends, which lost 3 bases and 2 bases, there was a span of 11 bases. This CDR3 comprises 15 residues. Looked up from germline, CDR1 is SNHLY and CDR2 is FYNNEI. CDR3 residues: CASSELRQGNQPQHF. The CDR3 DNA reads as TGTGCCAGCAGTGAGCTCCGACAAGGCAATCAGCCCCAGCATTTT.

This chain links TRBV29-1 with TRBJ1-2, with D uncertain. CDR3 length equals 13 residues. Per germline, CDR1 SQVTM and CDR2 ANQGSEA. V lost 4 bases and J lost 0, with 9 bases in between. CDR3 nucleotide sequence: TGCAGCGTTGGGTACGGTACTAACTATGGCTACACCTTC. Amino acid sequence: CSVGYGTNYGYTF.

The J gene is TRBJ2-3, the V gene TRBV9; D is perhaps TRBD2 (6 bases). Trimming removed 0 bases from V and 5 bases from J, with 13 bases in between. This CDR3 is built from 15 residues. Germline CDR1 is SGDLS and CDR2 is YYNGEE. The CDR3 DNA sequence: TGTGCCAGCAGCGTAGCAATAACTAGCCAAGATACGCAGTATTTT. Residues: CASSVAITSQDTQYF.

This rearrangement joins TRBV11-2 to TRBJ2-7, with D possibly being TRBD2 (6 bases). The CDR3 has 15 residues. Trimming stripped 2 bases from V and 5 bases from J, with 16 bases between. Germline V gene lookup returns CDR1 SGHAT and CDR2 FQNNGV. In DNA, the CDR3 is TGTGCCAGCAGCTTAAGGAGGGTGTTCGTTCACGAGCAGTACTTC. Its protein product is CASSLRRVFVHEQYF.

The chain joins TRBV7-2 to TRBJ1-4; D is possibly TRBD1 (5 bases). Germline V gives CDR1 SGHTA, CDR2 FQGNSA. The CDR3 consists of 13 residues. Trimming left V 1 base short and J 10 bases short, with 10 bases between. In DNA form, the CDR3 reads TGTGCCAGCAGCTTAGGCAACGGGGGAAAACTGTTTTTT. Translating it yields CASSLGNGGKLFF.

The chain has TRBV5-6 and TRBJ2-1; D is unresolved. CDR1 and CDR2 (germline): SGHDT, YYEEEE. The germline V and J ends were trimmed by 5 bases and 7 bases, with 7 bases remaining between them. There are 11 residues in the CDR3. The CDR3 here is CASRYRNEQFF. The DNA of the CDR3 is TGTGCCAGCAGGTATCGGAATGAGCAGTTCTTC.

The rearrangement joins TRBV5-1 to TRBJ2-7; 10 nucleotides match TRBD1. The CDR3 is 16 amino acids. The ends lost 0 bases at V and 3 bases at J; junction bases unmatched: 6. Per the germline V gene, CDR1 is SGHRS and CDR2 is YFSETQ. DNA for the CDR3: TGCGCCAGCAGCTTGGCCGGGGGGACAGGGGTCTACGAGCAGTACTTC. Encoded protein: CASSLAGGTGVYEQYF. Drawing the rest from reference TRBV5-1 and TRBJ2-7, the complete variable domain is KAGVTQTPRYLIKTRGQQVTLSCSPISGHRSVSWYQQTPGQGLQFLFEYFSETQRNKGNFPGRFSGRQFSNSRSEMNVSTLELGDSALYLCASSLAGGTGVYEQYFGPGTRLTVT.

The chain has TRBV28 and TRBJ2-5, with 9 bases lining up with TRBD2. V gave up 5 bases and J gave up 4 bases; unmatched junction bases: 14. The CDR3 has 17 amino acids. CDR1 MDHEN and CDR2 SYDVKM come from the germline V gene. CDR3 DNA: TGTGCCAGCAGTATCCTGACGTCGCGGGGGGGAGGAGAGACCCAGTACTTC. The encoded protein is CASSILTSRGGGETQYF.